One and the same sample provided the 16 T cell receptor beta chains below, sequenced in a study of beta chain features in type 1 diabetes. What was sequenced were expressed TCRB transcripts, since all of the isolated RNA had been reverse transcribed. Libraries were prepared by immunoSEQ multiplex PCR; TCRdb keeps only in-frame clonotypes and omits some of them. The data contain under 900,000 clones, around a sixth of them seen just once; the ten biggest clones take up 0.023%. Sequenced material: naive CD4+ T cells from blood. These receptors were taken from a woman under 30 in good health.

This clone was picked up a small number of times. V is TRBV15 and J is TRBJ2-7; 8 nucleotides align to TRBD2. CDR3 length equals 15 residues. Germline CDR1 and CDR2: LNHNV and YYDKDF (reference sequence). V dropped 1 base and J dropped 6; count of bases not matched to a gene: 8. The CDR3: CATSRVAGGPLEQYF. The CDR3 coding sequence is TGTGCCACCAGCAGAGTTGCGGGAGGCCCCCTCGAGCAGTACTTC.

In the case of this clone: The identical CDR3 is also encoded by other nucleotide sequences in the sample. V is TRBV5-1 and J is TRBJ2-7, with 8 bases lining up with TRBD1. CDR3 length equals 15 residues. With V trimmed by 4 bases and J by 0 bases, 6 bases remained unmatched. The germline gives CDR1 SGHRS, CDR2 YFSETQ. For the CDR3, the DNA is TGCGCCAGCAGCCCAACCGGGACAGGCTCCTACGAGCAGTACTTC. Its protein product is CASSPTGTGSYEQYF.

Here the CDR3 reads CASSLYTQRGTGYTF. CDR3 sequence (DNA): TGTGCCAGCAGTTTATATACCCAAAGGGGTACTGGCTACACCTTC. The chain carries TRBV28 and TRBJ1-2; D is perhaps TRBD1 (5 bases). In germline, CDR1 is MDHEN, CDR2 SYDVKM. This CDR3 contains 15 residues. V lost 1 base, J lost 7 bases, and 16 bases lay in between.

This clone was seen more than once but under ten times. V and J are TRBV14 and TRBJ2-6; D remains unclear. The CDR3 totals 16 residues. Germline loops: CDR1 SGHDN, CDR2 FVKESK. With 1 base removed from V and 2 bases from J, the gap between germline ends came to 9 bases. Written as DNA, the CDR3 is TGTGCCAGCAGCCAAGGGGTCAGAGCTGGGGCCAACGTCCTGACTTTC. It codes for CASSQGVRAGANVLTF.

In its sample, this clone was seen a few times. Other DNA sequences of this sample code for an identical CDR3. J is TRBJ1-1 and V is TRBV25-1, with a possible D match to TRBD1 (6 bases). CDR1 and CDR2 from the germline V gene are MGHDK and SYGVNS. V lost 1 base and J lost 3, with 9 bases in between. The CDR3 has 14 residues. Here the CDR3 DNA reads TGTGCCAGCAGTGAATGGGGGGGCTACACTGAAGCTTTCTTT. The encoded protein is CASSEWGGYTEAFF.

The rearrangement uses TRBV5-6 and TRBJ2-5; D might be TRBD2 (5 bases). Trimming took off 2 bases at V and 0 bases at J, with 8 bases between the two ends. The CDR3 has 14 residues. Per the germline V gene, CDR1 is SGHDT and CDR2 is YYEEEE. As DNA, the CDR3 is TGTGCCAGCAGCTTAGCCGGGAACCAAGAGACCCAGTACTTC. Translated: CASSLAGNQETQYF.

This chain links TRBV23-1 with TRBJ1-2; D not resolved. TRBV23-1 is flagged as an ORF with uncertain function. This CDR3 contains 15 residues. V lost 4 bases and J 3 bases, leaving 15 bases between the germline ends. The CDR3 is CASSPATKADYGYTF. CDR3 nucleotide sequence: TGCGCCAGCAGTCCGGCCACGAAAGCGGACTATGGCTACACCTTC.

The CDR3 loop is CASSLGLGENIQYF. CDR3 nucleotides: TGTGCCAGCAGCCTGGGACTAGGGGAAAACATTCAGTACTTC. The chain carries TRBV7-9 and TRBJ2-4; TRBD2 aligns across 8 bases. Germline loops: CDR1 SEHNR, CDR2 FQNEAQ (reference sequence). The CDR3 sequence is 14 residues long. J was trimmed by 5 bases and V by 5 bases; bases with no gene match: 5.

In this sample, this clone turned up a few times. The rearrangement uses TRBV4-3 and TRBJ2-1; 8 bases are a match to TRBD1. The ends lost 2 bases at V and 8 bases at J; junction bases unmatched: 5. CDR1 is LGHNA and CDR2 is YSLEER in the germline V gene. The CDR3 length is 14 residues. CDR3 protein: CASSQSDRGDEQFF. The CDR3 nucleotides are TGCGCCAGCAGCCAAAGCGACAGGGGCGATGAGCAGTTCTTC.

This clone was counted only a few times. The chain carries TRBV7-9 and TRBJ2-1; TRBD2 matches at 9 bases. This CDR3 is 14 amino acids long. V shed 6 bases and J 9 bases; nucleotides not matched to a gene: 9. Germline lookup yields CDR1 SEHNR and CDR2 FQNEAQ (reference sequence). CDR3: CASSLKREVFEQFF. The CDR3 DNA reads TGTGCCAGCAGTCTCAAGCGGGAGGTCTTTGAGCAGTTCTTC.

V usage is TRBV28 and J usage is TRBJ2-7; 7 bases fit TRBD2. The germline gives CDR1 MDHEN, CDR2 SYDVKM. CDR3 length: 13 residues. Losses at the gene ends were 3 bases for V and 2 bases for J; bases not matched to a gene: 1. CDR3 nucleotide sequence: TGTGCCAGCAGTTTCGGACTAGCCTACGAGCAGTACTTC. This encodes CASSFGLAYEQYF.

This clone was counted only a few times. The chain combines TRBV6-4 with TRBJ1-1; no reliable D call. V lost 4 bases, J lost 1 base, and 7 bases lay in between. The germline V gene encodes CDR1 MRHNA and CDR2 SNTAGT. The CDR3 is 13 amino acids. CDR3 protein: CASSAGRNTEAFF. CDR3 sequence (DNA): TGTGCCAGCAGTGCGGGCAGGAACACTGAAGCTTTCTTT.

This CDR3 is CAIRGTLRSDTQYF. The CDR3 DNA is TGTGCCATCAGAGGGACCCTTAGGTCAGATACGCAGTATTTT. V and J are TRBV10-3 and TRBJ2-3; either TRBD1 or TRBD2 may supply D (5 bases each). Trimming removed 6 bases from V and 4 bases from J, with 14 bases in between. The CDR3 runs 14 residues. Germline V gene data show CDR1 as ENHRY and CDR2 as SYGVKD.

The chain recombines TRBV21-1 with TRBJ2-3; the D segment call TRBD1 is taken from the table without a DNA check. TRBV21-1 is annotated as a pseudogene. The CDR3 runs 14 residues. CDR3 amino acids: CASNPGQGTDTQYF. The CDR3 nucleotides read TGTGCCAGCAATCCGGGACAGGGCACAGATACGCAGTATTTT.

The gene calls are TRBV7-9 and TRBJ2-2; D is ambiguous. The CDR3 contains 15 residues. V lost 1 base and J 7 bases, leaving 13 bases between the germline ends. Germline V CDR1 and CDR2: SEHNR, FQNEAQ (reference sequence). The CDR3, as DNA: TGTGCCAGCAGCTTAGTAAACTTCGTGGACGGGGAGCTGTTTTTT. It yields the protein CASSLVNFVDGELFF.

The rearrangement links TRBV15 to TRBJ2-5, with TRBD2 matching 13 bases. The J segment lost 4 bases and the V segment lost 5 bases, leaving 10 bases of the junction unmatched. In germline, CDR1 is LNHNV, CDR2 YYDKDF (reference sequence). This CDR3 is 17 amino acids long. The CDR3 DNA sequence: TGTGCCACCAGCTCCCGGACTAGCGGGAGAAGTGGAGAGACCCAGTACTTC. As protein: CATSSRTSGRSGETQYF. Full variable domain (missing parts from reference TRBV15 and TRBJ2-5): DAMVIQNPRYQVTQFGKPVTLSCSQTLNHNVMYWYQQKSSQAPKLLFHYYDKDFNNEADTPDNFQSRRPNTSFCFLDIRSPGLGDTAMYLCATSSRTSGRSGETQYFGPGTRLLVL.